This is a list of T cell receptor beta chains from one sample in a study of shared clonotypes between healthy human individuals. The method was immunoSEQ multiplex PCR; TCRdb's version includes in-frame clones alone and lacks a portion of them. The sample contains a few million clones, approximately 95% of which appear only once. The sequenced material came from naive CD4+ T cells from PBMCs. Source of these receptors: a young man in good health. Some clones in this sample may be carry-over from other donors' samples. Both conserved end residues are part of each CDR3. The D gene is left open where the match is weak. Clone sizes are given selectively: once, few, many, or a class where the clone is expanded.

DNA	CDR3	J	V	size	D
TGTGCCAGCAGCTTTCTAGCGGGAGATAATACCGGGGAGCTGTTTTTT	CASSFLAGDNTGELFF	TRBJ2-2	TRBV7-2	once	TRBD2
TGTGCCAGCGGGGTTCGGGAGACCCAGTACTTC	CASGVRETQYF	TRBJ2-5	TRBV2	.	.
TGTGCCAGCAGCTACGGACCCGGGGGGTACTTC	CASSYGPGGYF	TRBJ2-5	TRBV7-9	.	.
TGTGCCAGCAGCCCCCGGAACGGGGGGCCCATTCAGTACTTC	CASSPRNGGPIQYF	TRBJ2-4	TRBV7-3	.	.
TGTGCCAGCAGCCAGGGCCTAACTAGCACAGATACGCAGTATTTT	CASSQGLTSTDTQYF	TRBJ2-3	TRBV11-2	.	.
TGTGCCAGCAGCTTAGGATCCTCAGAGACCCAGTACTTC	CASSLGSSETQYF	TRBJ2-5	TRBV7-6	.	.
TGTGCCAGCAGTGAATGGCTAGCGGGAGGGGGTGAGCAGTTCTTC	CASSEWLAGGGEQFF	TRBJ2-1	TRBV2	.	TRBD2
TGTGCCAGCAGCTTAGTTTATCAGCCCCAGCATTTT	CASSLVYQPQHF	TRBJ1-5	TRBV7-2	.	.
TGTGCCAGCAGTCGCGGTCCCGCCTCCCAAGAAAAACTGTTTTTT	CASSRGPASQEKLFF	TRBJ1-4	TRBV6-5	.	.
TGCGCCAGCAGCCAACCCAAGGGACAGGTCCAAGGGCCCCAGCATTTT	CASSQPKGQVQGPQHF	TRBJ1-5	TRBV4-1	.	TRBD1
TGTGCCTGGAGAGAGGGACGGGAGACAGATACGCAGTATTTT	CAWREGRETDTQYF	TRBJ2-3	TRBV30	.	.
TGTGCCAGCAGCTTGTCCCCAGGGTTCTATGGCTACACCTTC	CASSLSPGFYGYTF	TRBJ1-2	TRBV7-2	.	.
TGTGCCAGCAGCAGAGGATACAGGGGGCTCACCGGGGAGCTGTTTTTT	CASSRGYRGLTGELFF	TRBJ2-2	TRBV11-2	.	TRBD1
TGCGCCAGCAACGGGGGGCAGAGCCCCTCCGGCTACACCTTC	CASNGGQSPSGYTF	TRBJ1-2	TRBV5-1	.	.
TGTGCCAGCAGCTTTCCGATACAGGGGCATGAAAAACTGTTTTTT	CASSFPIQGHEKLFF	TRBJ1-4	TRBV7-9	.	TRBD1
TGTGCCAGCAGCTTGAGCTCCGGAAACACCATATATTTT	CASSLSSGNTIYF	TRBJ1-3	TRBV5-8	.	.
TGCGCCAGCAGGGGCGCGGGGGGCGTGACTGAAGCTTTCTTT	CASRGAGGVTEAFF	TRBJ1-1	TRBV5-1	once	.
TGTGCCAGTAGCAGACAGGCCTCGGGCGGCTACACCTTC	CASSRQASGGYTF	TRBJ1-2	TRBV19	.	.
TGTGCCAGCAGTTATGCCGGGAGCCAATCCTACGAGCAGTACTTC	CASSYAGSQSYEQYF	TRBJ2-7	TRBV6-6	once	.
TGTGCCAGCAGCGACAGGGCGGCTGGCTACACCTTC	CASSDRAAGYTF	TRBJ1-2	TRBV10-3	.	TRBD1
TGTGCCAGCAGGACAGGGGGCAATCAGCCCCAGCATTTT	CASRTGGNQPQHF	TRBJ1-5	TRBV28	.	TRBD1
TGCGCCAGCAGCTCCCTAGCGAACACCGGGGAGCTGTTTTTT	CASSSLANTGELFF	TRBJ2-2	TRBV5-1	.	.
TGTGCCAGCAGCCCCGGACTAGCGGGACCCACAGATACGCAGTATTTT	CASSPGLAGPTDTQYF	TRBJ2-3	TRBV7-2	.	TRBD2
TGTGCCAGCAGTTGGGACAGGGGCGGGGAGCTGTTTTTT	CASSWDRGGELFF	TRBJ2-2	TRBV6-5	.	TRBD1
TGTGCCAGCAGCTTATCGGCAGGGAACACTGAAGCTTTCTTT	CASSLSAGNTEAFF	TRBJ1-1	TRBV7-6	.	.
TGCGCCAGCAGCCTACAGACAGGGGGGATCACTGAAGCTTTCTTT	CASSLQTGGITEAFF	TRBJ1-1	TRBV5-1	.	TRBD1
TGTGCCAGCAGCACGGGGGACAGGGTTTATGGCTACACCTTC	CASSTGDRVYGYTF	TRBJ1-2	TRBV7-2	.	TRBD1
TGCGCCAGCAGCTTGGCTTCGGGGGGTACTGAAGCTTTCTTT	CASSLASGGTEAFF	TRBJ1-1	TRBV5-1	.	.
TGTGCCAGCAGACCCGGACAGGGGAATTCACCCCTCCACTTT	CASRPGQGNSPLHF	TRBJ1-6	TRBV2	.	TRBD1
TGCGCCAGCAGCTTACGGCGGAGGCAGGGGTTTTACGAGCAGTACTTC	CASSLRRRQGFYEQYF	TRBJ2-7	TRBV5-1	.	.
TGTGCCAGTAGGGTCGCCTCCCCGAGGACTGAAGCTTTCTTT	CASRVASPRTEAFF	TRBJ1-1	TRBV19	.	.
TGTGCCAGCAGCGTAGGGGACAGGGGCTACGAGCAGTACTTC	CASSVGDRGYEQYF	TRBJ2-7	TRBV9	few	TRBD1
TGCGCCAGCAGCCAAAGTCCAGGGAGCACAGATACGCAGTATTTT	CASSQSPGSTDTQYF	TRBJ2-3	TRBV4-3	.	.
TGTGCCAGCAGCTTAATTCCCAGCACAGATACGCAGTATTTT	CASSLIPSTDTQYF	TRBJ2-3	TRBV7-2	.	.
TGTGCCAGCAGCTTAGCGAGCGGGACAACCTACGAGCAGTACTTC	CASSLASGTTYEQYF	TRBJ2-7	TRBV7-8	.	.
TGTGCCAGCAGCTTAGGCGAGGGAGACGGCTACACCTTC	CASSLGEGDGYTF	TRBJ1-2	TRBV7-9	.	.
TGTGCCAGCAGCTCAGGGACAGCCCTTGAAGCTTTCTTT	CASSSGTALEAFF	TRBJ1-1	TRBV11-3	.	TRBD1
TGTGCCAGCAGCCTGTCAGGTTTCAAAAATGGCTACACCTTC	CASSLSGFKNGYTF	TRBJ1-2	TRBV5-4	.	.
TGTGCCAGCAGTTACACATCGGGGACTTGGCCTGGCTACACCTTC	CASSYTSGTWPGYTF	TRBJ1-2	TRBV6-5	.	.
TGTGCCATCAAGGTGGACAGGGAAGTTAACACTGAAGCTTTCTTT	CAIKVDREVNTEAFF	TRBJ1-1	TRBV10-3	once	TRBD1
TGTGCCAGCAGTTACTCGGGGCGGCTTAATGAAAAACTGTTTTTT	CASSYSGRLNEKLFF	TRBJ1-4	TRBV6-5	.	.
TGTGCCAGCAGCTTGGGCTATTACAATGAGCAGTTCTTC	CASSLGYYNEQFF	TRBJ2-1	TRBV5-6	.	.
TGTGCCAGCAGCTTAGCGAGGCTAGCGTTCTACAATGAGCAGTTCTTC	CASSLARLAFYNEQFF	TRBJ2-1	TRBV7-8	once	.
TGTGCCTGGAGTGAGGGTGGTCAGCCCCAGCATTTT	CAWSEGGQPQHF	TRBJ1-5	TRBV30	.	.
TGTGCCAGCAGGAACCCCGGGACAGAAGCTTTCTTT	CASRNPGTEAFF	TRBJ1-1	TRBV28	few	.
TGTGCCAGCAGTTTATGGCCGGGACAGGATAATTCACCCCTCCACTTT	CASSLWPGQDNSPLHF	TRBJ1-6	TRBV28	.	TRBD1
TGCGCCAGCAGCTTGGGGGGATTGCAAGCGGGACTCTACAATGAGCAGTTCTTC	CASSLGGLQAGLYNEQFF	TRBJ2-1	TRBV5-1	.	TRBD2
TGTGCCACGGGTGGTACCGGAAACACCATATATTTT	CATGGTGNTIYF	TRBJ1-3	TRBV28	.	.
TGTGCCAGCAGTTACCAGGGTGGAGGCACAGATACGCAGTATTTT	CASSYQGGGTDTQYF	TRBJ2-3	TRBV27	.	.
TGTGCCAGCAGCTTAGAGGCAACAGATACGCAGTATTTT	CASSLEATDTQYF	TRBJ2-3	TRBV7-9	.	.
TGTGCCAGCAGCTCTAGACTAGCGGGAGCCCATGAGCAGTTCTTC	CASSSRLAGAHEQFF	TRBJ2-1	TRBV7-6	once	TRBD2
TGTGCCACCAGCAGAGATTCAGGGACTAGCGGCCGCTACGAGCAGTACTTC	CATSRDSGTSGRYEQYF	TRBJ2-7	TRBV15	.	TRBD2
TGTGCCAGCCGGAAGGGCACAGATACGCAGTATTTT	CASRKGTDTQYF	TRBJ2-3	TRBV12-1	.	.
TGCGCCAGCAGCTTAAACCCAAGCTCCTACGAGCAGTACTTC	CASSLNPSSYEQYF	TRBJ2-7	TRBV5-1	.	.
TGTGCCAGCAGTCCGCTCGACGCAAGCGGGGGGGGCTACGAGCAGTACTTC	CASSPLDASGGGYEQYF	TRBJ2-7	TRBV27	.	TRBD2